The 10 T cell receptor beta chains listed next were all sequenced from one sample in a study of blood T cell repertoires in COVID-19. Clones were sequenced by immunoSEQ multiplex PCR, and TCRdb holds only the in-frame ones, with some missing. Here the sample spans some 200,000 clones, roughly four fifths being singletons. Sequencing was performed on PBMCs or T cells enriched from blood (not recorded which). Source of these receptors: a man between 35 and 55 years old who had recovered from COVID-19.

The table lists this clone with a count of one. This rearrangement joins TRBV11-2 to TRBJ2-5; 9 bases fit TRBD2. CDR1 is SGHAT, CDR2 FQNNGV, per germline. The CDR3 covers 14 residues. V shed 1 base and J 5 bases; nucleotides not matched to a gene: 2. The CDR3 sequence: CASSLGTSVETQYF. CDR3 nucleotide sequence: TGTGCCAGCAGCTTAGGGACTAGCGTGGAGACCCAGTACTTC.

The genes are TRBV28 and TRBJ1-5; 7 bases align to TRBD1. The CDR3 length is 15 residues. V lost 4 bases and J lost 2; bases outside the gene matches: 5. Germline CDR1 and CDR2: MDHEN and SYDVKM. CDR3 DNA: TGTGCCAGCAGTTCGACAGGGTCAGGCAATCAGCCCCAGCATTTT. Translating gives CASSSTGSGNQPQHF.

This CDR3 is CASSGRTVILAGEGGYNEQFF. In DNA, the CDR3 is TGTGCCAGCAGCGGAAGAACAGTGATTTTGGCGGGAGAGGGGGGCTACAATGAGCAGTTCTTC. The V call is TRBV9, the J call TRBJ2-1, with TRBD2 as a possible D gene (7 bases). V was cut by 3 bases and J by 3 bases, with 31 bases left in between. The CDR3 covers 21 residues. Germline CDR1 and CDR2: SGDLS and YYNGEE. Drawing the rest from reference TRBV9 and TRBJ2-1, the complete variable domain is DSGVTQTPKHLITATGQRVTLRCSPRSGDLSVYWYQQSLDQGLQFLIQYYNGEERAKGNILERFSAQQFPDLHSELNLSSLELGDSALYFCASSGRTVILAGEGGYNEQFFGPGTRLTVL.

The chain is built from TRBV7-9 and TRBJ2-7, with D unresolved. V was shortened by 1 base and J by 0 bases, with 4 bases between the two germline ends. The CDR3 has 13 amino acids. In germline, CDR1 is SEHNR, CDR2 FQNEAQ (reference sequence). The CDR3 nucleotides read TGTGCCAGCAGCTTAGGAGTCTCCTACGAGCAGTACTTC. It is translated as CASSLGVSYEQYF.

The rearrangement uses TRBV2 and TRBJ2-7; D might be TRBD2 (6 bases). V was trimmed by 7 bases and J by 4 bases, leaving 17 bases between them. Germline V CDR1 and CDR2: SNHLY, FYNNEI. The CDR3 sequence is 14 residues long. CDR3 sequence: CASKPRSGSYEQYV. In nucleotides, the CDR3 is TGTGCCAGCAAGCCCCGCAGCGGGTCTTACGAGCAGTACGTC.

In this sample, this clone turned up a few times. The chain carries TRBV4-1 and TRBJ2-7; 8 bases match TRBD1. CDR1 and CDR2 (germline): MGHRA, YSYEKL. V lost 4 bases, J lost 4 bases, and 9 bases stayed unmatched. This CDR3 comprises 15 residues. In nucleotides, the CDR3 is TGCGCCAGCAGCCCAACTCAGGGGGCTGTGTACGAGCAGTACTTC. Amino acid sequence: CASSPTQGAVYEQYF.

The chain links TRBV2 to TRBJ2-7; D is perhaps TRBD2 (5 bases). Deletions cut 3 bases from V and 0 bases from J, with 15 bases between. The V gene's germline CDR1 is SNHLY and CDR2 FYNNEI. This CDR3 is 16 amino acids long. The CDR3 reads CASSDSEGGVSYEQYF. The CDR3 region has the DNA TGTGCCAGCAGTGATTCTGAGGGTGGGGTCTCCTACGAGCAGTACTTC.

The rearrangement links TRBV5-4 to TRBJ2-1, with 10 bases that match TRBD2. Germline CDR1 SGHNT, CDR2 YYREEE (reference sequence). The junction had 5 bases not matched to a gene; V was cut back by 5 bases and J by 3 bases. This CDR3 region has 15 residues. DNA of the CDR3: TGTGCCAGCAGTAGCCGACTAGCGGGCTACAATGAGCAGTTCTTC. This codes for CASSSRLAGYNEQFF.

This rearrangement joins TRBV5-1 to TRBJ2-7, with 7 nucleotides matching TRBD2. The CDR3 is 15 residues long. V gave up 0 bases and J gave up 2 bases; unmatched junction bases: 5. Germline loops: CDR1 SGHRS, CDR2 YFSETQ. In DNA, the CDR3 is TGCGCCAGCAGCTTGGCGGCGGGGGTGACCTACGAGCAGTACTTC. Its translation: CASSLAAGVTYEQYF. Full variable domain (outside the CDR3, taken from reference TRBV5-1 and TRBJ2-7): KAGVTQTPRYLIKTRGQQVTLSCSPISGHRSVSWYQQTPGQGLQFLFEYFSETQRNKGNFPGRFSGRQFSNSRSEMNVSTLELGDSALYLCASSLAAGVTYEQYFGPGTRLTVT.

V is TRBV10-3 and J is TRBJ1-1; 8 positions match TRBD1. Germline V lookup: CDR1 ENHRY, CDR2 SYGVKD. The CDR3 runs 16 residues. V lost 4 bases, J lost 1 base, and 8 bases stayed unmatched. DNA of the CDR3: TGTGCCATCAGTGGCCAACGGACAGGGTGGAACACTGAAGCTTTCTTT. Amino acid sequence: CAISGQRTGWNTEAFF.